Below, one TCR beta chain is given with its context. There is no known antigen for this receptor. No base qualities exist here, and no much larger clone lies one base off it. The germline V gene (reference sequence) specifies SEHNR as CDR1 and FQNEAQ as CDR2. Trimming removed 4 bases from V and 1 base from J, leaving 14 bases between the germline ends. Counted from cysteine to phenylalanine, this CDR3 has 15 amino acids. Only the CDR3 DNA is retained, 45 bases long and in frame from the first base. The cohort consisted of 666 healthy bone marrow donors. Cohort members were all nominally healthy when sampled, although unrecorded immune exposures were likely present. CMV serostatus was recorded as positive for just under 300 and negative for 352 of the 666 cohort members, whereas no CMV serostatus was recorded for the donor in question. Every donor gave a peripheral blood sample, and the peripheral blood mononuclear cells from that sample were used for TCR beta sequencing. Genomic DNA was extracted from the blood cell samples with the Qiagen DNeasy Blood Extraction Kit.

This specimen comes from a study of cytomegalovirus exposure and HLA in healthy donors (dated by TCRdb to 2015 to 2018). Regarding the research as a whole: An earlier analysis of roughly 500 of the donors reported approximately 260 Gb of sequence data and around 120 million unique TCR beta sequences obtained from around 170 million T cells. Roughly 300 gigabases of sequencing data and approximately 85 million unique TCR sequences were included in an early release covering about 600 HLA-typed donors. Of the roughly 400 genotyped donors, about 80% fell in the genetic ancestry cluster associated with self-reported Caucasian donors. The study was designed to test whether signatures of past pathogen exposure could be identified by cataloging public T cell receptors. The T cell repertoires of 550 to 850 subjects were profiled by immunosequencing and related to cytomegalovirus serostatus. Besides the first cohort of 550 to 750 subjects, a separate validation cohort made up of 120 different subjects was used. To predict cytomegalovirus infection status, the study combined high-throughput TCR immunosequencing, statistical association of individual TCRs with disease status, and machine learning. A later analysis re-analyzed previously published TCR beta repertoires from hundreds of donors and added high-resolution HLA genotyping to study TCR occurrence patterns. The later analysis used no new phenotypic data to find candidate immune exposures, relying instead on TCR beta sequences and their occurrence across donors. An earlier analysis of roughly 600 of the donors used high-throughput TCR beta sequencing to judge whether each TCR beta V gene segment behaved as functional or pseudogenic. Alongside the repertoire data, information on donor age, sex, ethnicity and CMV serostatus was compiled. A later genetic analysis used genome-wide SNP genotypes for 398 of the 666 donors, treating that subset as a discovery cohort. All discovery cohort repertoires had been generated using a single sequencing platform. HLA typing covered class I and class II loci at four-digit resolution. The number of donors typed differed by locus, with roughly 620-630 for A, B, C, DRB1 and DQB1, approximately 500 for DQA1, approximately 570 for DPA1, and 472 for DPB1. Because of strong linkage in the cohort, four or five DR-DQ haplotypes were treated as single units for association and clustering. Among over 350 genotyped donors of the cohort, an average of roughly 240,000 unique TCR beta nucleotide sequences were sequenced per donor, about a sixth of them non-productive. What the work shows at the level of the full study, not this receptor alone: The classifier was reported to diagnose cytomegalovirus status with high specificity and sensitivity in both the original and validation cohorts. Roughly uniform sequencing depth across donors was assumed in presence/absence analyses, although this assumption may not hold. A cluster of highly shared sequence variants was judged likely to be a technical artifact of the sequencing pipeline. The cohort was sequenced for TCR beta chains only, and without alpha or paired-chain data the features that could be detected were limited. An association between a missense DCLRE1C variant and V-gene and J-gene trimming of TCR beta chains was found in a later genetic analysis and replicated in an independent cohort. Assigning TCR associations to individual alleles was difficult when HLA alleles, especially DR and DQ, strongly co-occurred. In vitro tests confirmed that three of the cytomegalovirus-associated TCR beta chains recognize cytomegalovirus antigens. The study listed 164 TCR beta chains as associated with cytomegalovirus. Correlated functional status among segregating V segments might be attributable to linkage disequilibrium, but an unknown experimental factor could not be ruled out. Several of the top co-occurrence clusters appeared to be linked to parvovirus B19, influenza, CMV and Epstein-Barr virus, according to a later analysis. Some IMGT-functional V segments, including TRBV6-2 and TRBV6-3, could not be told apart with the 87-base-pair reads, so those segments were excluded. The authors suggested that the approach could potentially be extended to other disease states and immunological phenotypes. Compared with equally common non-associated chains, HLA-associated TCR beta chains in a later analysis were more clonally expanded and had lower generation probabilities. In an earlier analysis of a few hundred of the donors, most TCR beta V segments were observed in productive rearrangements about 87% or about 30% of the time, broadly matching IMGT annotations. At a false discovery rate of 0.05, a later analysis linked under 20,000 TCR beta sequences to specific HLA alleles. While some public TCRs were present in many individuals, most TCR sequences turned up only very rarely across donors. A later analysis found that most CMV-associated TCR beta chains appeared HLA-restricted, with HLA associations seemingly driven largely by CMV exposure. In a later genetic analysis, fewer N-insertions in productive TCRs were reported among donors in an Asian-associated ancestry cluster than the roughly 700-donor mean. A further reported finding was that TCR beta sequences accurately predicted the HLA-A and HLA-B alleles for most subjects in the first cohort. A later analysis found that TCR association rates varied across HLA loci, with DRB1 alleles showing the most associated TCRs and HLA-C alleles the fewest. CMV serostatus was the only immune exposure information available for the cohort. Because counts were too low, about 18 rarely observed V segments, including chromosome 9 orphons, were excluded from the earlier analysis of 587 of the donors. Because some donors lacked HLA typing at each locus, the association tests relied only on the typed subset.

Libraries were made using the immunoSEQ multiplex PCR assay. For the multiplex PCR, a mixture combining 60 forward primers for TCR Vbeta segments and 13 reverse primers for TCR Jbeta segments was used. A multiplex PCR assay on genomic DNA amplified the CDR3 region of rearranged TCR beta genes. The Illumina HiSeq System was used to sequence the amplified TCR beta libraries as 87-base-pair reads. The published analysis was carried out like this. In a later analysis, some 80 million unique TCR beta chains were counted across the 650 to 700 repertoires, and about 10 million of these chains were shared by at least two donors. To remove PCR and sequencing errors, raw reads were error-corrected and collapsed into unique sequences using a nearest-neighbor algorithm that merged closely related sequences. V, D and J gene segments were assigned by aligning CDR3 sequences to IMGT reference sequences. For a sequence to be retained, a match of at least six nucleotides to both a V gene segment and a J gene segment was required. Rearrangements were called productive when the CDR3 lacked stop codons and stayed in frame with V and J; all others were non-productive. Following IMGT convention, CDR3 was defined as the stretch from the second conserved V-encoded cysteine up to the conserved J-encoded phenylalanine. Sequences without an unambiguous match to a single V gene segment were excluded from the earlier analysis of approximately 560 of the donors. An earlier analysis of 500 to 600 of the donors classified V segments as functional when productive rearrangements were above 56.7% and as segregating when the standard deviation between donors was above 5%. A statistical classification framework was built to diagnose cytomegalovirus status from the catalog of TCR beta chain sequences. A later analysis assigned V and J genes by comparing TCR nucleotide sequences with IMGT/GENE-DB human TR gene sequences. In a later analysis, CDR3 sequences and most-parsimonious VDJ recombination scenarios were assigned using the TCRdist pipeline. In a later analysis, each TCR beta chain was defined by its CDR3 amino acid sequence together with its V-gene family, and reads without a unique V-gene family were excluded. In a later analysis, around 650 highly shared, low-generation-probability nucleotide sequences were removed to address suspected cross-contamination and a sequencing artifact. In a later analysis, a clonal expansion index for each public chain was calculated from normalized within-repertoire ranks of inferred template counts. In a later analysis, generation probabilities were computed with a VDJ recombination model fitted to out-of-frame rearrangements, and the resulting probabilities were checked against IGoR. In a later analysis, hypergeometric tests were used to score TCR-TCR, TCR-HLA and TCR-CMV co-occurrence, with a repertoire-size bias correction applied to TCR pairs. In a later analysis, false discovery rates were estimated by permuting HLA or CMV assignments 20 times. In a later analysis, co-occurring TCRs were grouped using DBSCAN, and TCRdist sequence similarity was added for clustering within HLA-allele-positive subsets. For co-occurrence clustering, repertoires with fewer than 30,000 or more than 120,000 public chains were excluded, along with a handful of repertoires with anomalous nucleotide sharing. TCRdb holds this immuneACCESS table with in-frame rearrangements only. Some clones are missing; in checked studies, unresolved V genes explain under half, and the rest has no known cause. Clone size and V and J calls were adopted from that table, with D and trimming inferred from the DNA. Across this sample there are about 68,000 clones, with 70% to 90% seen only once. The biggest ten clones account for 6.5% to 7% of the sample.

Sequenced input: PBMCs. This TCR derives from a human donor in good health. The sequence links TRBV7-9 to TRBJ2-7, with a weak D call of TRBD1 (5 bases match). The DNA is as follows: TGTGCCAGCAGCTCGCCAGGGTTCCGGTCCTACGAGCAGTACTTC. Protein translation: CASSSPGFRSYEQYF.